The clone carrying this T cell receptor beta chain was detected once. What it binds is not known. TCRdb's copy holds only in-frame clones and misses some; the assay was immunoSEQ multiplex PCR. Seen here are some 44,000 clones, about 95% observed once, and the top ten hold 1.6%. This sample stems from a study of graft-versus-host responses after intestinal transplantation. V was shortened by 5 bases and J by 7 bases, with 11 bases between the two germline ends. Per germline, CDR1 SNHLY and CDR2 FYNNEI. The CDR3 spans 13 residues. The study's findings and limits: Some patients had graft-donor T cell macrochimerism. In their allografts, the ratios of graft-versus-host to host-versus-graft T cell clones were high.

This chain joins TRBV2 and TRBJ1-4, with a possible D match to TRBD1 (6 bases). The sequence was collected from a human patient who received an intestinal transplant, so some T cells may come from the graft donor. The material sequenced was PBMCs, taken 330 to 350 days after intestinal transplant. CDR3 protein: CASSQGKAEKLFF. The CDR3 bases are TGTGCCAGCAGTCAGGGGAAAGCTGAAAAACTGTTTTTT.